One sample yielded the 8 T cell receptor beta chains listed below, sequenced in a study of T cells in Graves' hyperthyroidism and ophthalmopathy. Using RNA transcripts as the source, TCR beta CDR3 regions were amplified. The HTBI primer set served for first-round RT-PCR of the TCR CDR3. TCRdb analysed the multiplex PCR reads with MiXCR anew, one entry per CDR3 protein. In the table there are about 640,000 distinct CDR3 sequences, less than 25% of which are singletons. Sequencing input: blood. All receptors derive from a man between 25 and 39 years old with Graves' ophthalmopathy.

This chain joins TRBV28 and TRBJ2-1; 7 nucleotides line up with TRBD2. With 11 bases clipped from V and 9 bases from J, the junction kept 16 bases outside the gene matches. Germline V gene lookup returns CDR1 MDHEN and CDR2 SYDVKM. This CDR3 region has 14 residues. CDR3 amino acids: CAGASGLSVVEQFF. For the CDR3, the DNA is TGTGCCGGCGCTAGCGGTCTATCGGTAGTTGAGCAGTTCTTC.

This clonotype turned up a few times. V is TRBV28 and J is TRBJ2-5; 12 nucleotides align to TRBD2. The germline V gene encodes CDR1 MDHEN and CDR2 SYDVKM. Losses at the gene ends were 2 bases for V and 3 bases for J; bases not matched to a gene: 4. This CDR3 has 16 amino acids. CDR3 protein: CASSLPRTSGEETQYF. In DNA, the CDR3 is TGTGCCAGCAGTTTACCCCGGACTAGCGGGGAAGAGACCCAGTACTTC.

The table lists this clonotype with many counts. V usage is TRBV3-1 and J usage is TRBJ1-3; D uncertain. CDR3 length: 16 amino acids. Trimming shortened V by 1 base and J by 2 bases, and 12 bases separated the two germline ends. Looked up from germline, CDR1 is LGHDT and CDR2 is YNNKEL (reference sequence). For the CDR3, the DNA is TGTGCCAGCAGCCAAGTGGCCCGCGAGGCTGGAAACACCATATATTTT. It translates to CASSQVAREAGNTIYF. Looking up the rest from reference TRBV3-1 and TRBJ1-3 gives the full variable domain: DTAVSQTPKYLVTQMGNDKSIKCEQNLGHDTMYWYKQDSKKFLKIMFSYNNKELIINETVPNRFSPKSPDKAHLNLHINSLELGDSAVYFCASSQVAREAGNTIYFGEGSWLTVV.

The genes are TRBV13 and TRBJ2-7; no definite D call. The germline V gene encodes CDR1 PRHDT and CDR2 FYEKMQ (reference sequence). With 5 bases removed from V and 7 bases from J, the gap between germline ends came to 21 bases. The CDR3 runs to 15 residues. CDR3 protein: CASSTGPAARKEQYF. The CDR3 DNA reads TGTGCCAGCAGCACCGGACCAGCCGCTAGGAAAGAGCAGTACTTC.

This clonotype was found a few times. At one end the junction does not follow the germline gene, possibly because of a read error. J is TRBJ2-2 and V is TRBV2, with D perhaps being TRBD1 or TRBD2 (5 bases each). Looked up from germline, CDR1 is SNHLY and CDR2 is FYNNEI. The CDR3 covers 12 residues. The CDR3 is CASRVGTGKLFF. The CDR3 DNA sequence: TGTGCCAGCAGAGTGGGGACCGGGAAGCTGTTTTTT.

The V gene is TRBV6-5, the J gene TRBJ1-2; maybe TRBD1 (6 bases). Germline V lookup: CDR1 MNHEY, CDR2 SVGAGI. This CDR3 is 15 amino acids long. V dropped 2 bases and J dropped 3 bases, with 13 bases sitting between them. The CDR3 sequence is CASSYDRDTYYGYTF. In nucleotides, the CDR3 is TGTGCCAGCAGTTACGACCGGGACACCTACTATGGCTACACCTTC.

This clonotype showed up just a few times. This chain joins TRBV20-1 and TRBJ2-1; D remains unclear. The CDR3 extends over 11 amino acids. V shed 6 bases and J shed 8 bases, with 11 bases lying between them. Germline CDR1 reads DFQATT; CDR2 reads SNEGSKA (reference sequence). CDR3 DNA: TGCAGTGCGTTCCCTTGGGATGAGCAGTTCTTC. It yields the protein CSAFPWDEQFF.

This clonotype has ten or more counts. The chain joins TRBV7-2 to TRBJ1-4; 8 bases agree with TRBD1. The CDR3 contains 14 residues. Trimming at V came to 5 bases and at J to 7 bases, leaving 6 bases not matched to a gene. Germline values: CDR1 SGHTA, CDR2 FQGNSA. In DNA form, the CDR3 reads TGTGCCAGCAGCGCCCAGGGGGCCGGTGAAAAACTGTTTTTT. It translates to CASSAQGAGEKLFF.